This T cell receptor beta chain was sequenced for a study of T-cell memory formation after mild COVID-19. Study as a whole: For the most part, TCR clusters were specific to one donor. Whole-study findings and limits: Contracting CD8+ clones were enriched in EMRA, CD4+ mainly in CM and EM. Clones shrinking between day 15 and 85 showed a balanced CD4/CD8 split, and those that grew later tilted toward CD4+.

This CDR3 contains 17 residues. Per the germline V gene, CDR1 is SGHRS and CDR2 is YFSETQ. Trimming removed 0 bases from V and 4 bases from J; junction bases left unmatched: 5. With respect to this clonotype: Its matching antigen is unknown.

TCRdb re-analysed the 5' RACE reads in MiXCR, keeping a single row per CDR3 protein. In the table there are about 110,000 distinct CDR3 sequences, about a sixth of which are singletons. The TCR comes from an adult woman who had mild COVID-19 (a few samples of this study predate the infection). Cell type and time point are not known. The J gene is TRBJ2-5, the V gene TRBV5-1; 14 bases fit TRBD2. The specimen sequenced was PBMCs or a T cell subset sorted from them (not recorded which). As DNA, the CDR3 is TGCGCCAGCAGCTTGGAGGGACTAGCGGGAGAACTAGAGACCCAGTACTTC. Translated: CASSLEGLAGELETQYF.